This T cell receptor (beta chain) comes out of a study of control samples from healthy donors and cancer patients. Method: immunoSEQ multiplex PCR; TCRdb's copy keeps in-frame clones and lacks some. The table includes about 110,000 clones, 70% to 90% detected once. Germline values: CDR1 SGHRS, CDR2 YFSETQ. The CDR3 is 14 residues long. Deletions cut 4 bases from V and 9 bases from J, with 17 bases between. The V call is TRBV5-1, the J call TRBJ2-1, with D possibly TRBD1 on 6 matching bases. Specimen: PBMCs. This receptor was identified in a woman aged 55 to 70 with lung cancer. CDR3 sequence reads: CASSQGHPFSEQFF. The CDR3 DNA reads TGCGCCAGCAGCCAGGGACACCCCTTCAGTGAGCAGTTCTTC.